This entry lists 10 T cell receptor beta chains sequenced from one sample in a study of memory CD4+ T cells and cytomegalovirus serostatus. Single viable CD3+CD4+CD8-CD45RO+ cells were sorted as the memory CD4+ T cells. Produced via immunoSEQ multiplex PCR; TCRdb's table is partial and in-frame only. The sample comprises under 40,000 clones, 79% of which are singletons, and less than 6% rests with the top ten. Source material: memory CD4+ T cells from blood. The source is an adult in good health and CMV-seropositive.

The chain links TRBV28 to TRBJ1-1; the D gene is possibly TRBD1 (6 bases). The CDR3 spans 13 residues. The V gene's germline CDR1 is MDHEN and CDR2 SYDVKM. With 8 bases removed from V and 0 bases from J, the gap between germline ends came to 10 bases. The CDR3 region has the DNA TGTGCCAGCCTTGGACAGCTGAACACTGAAGCTTTCTTT. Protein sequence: CASLGQLNTEAFF.

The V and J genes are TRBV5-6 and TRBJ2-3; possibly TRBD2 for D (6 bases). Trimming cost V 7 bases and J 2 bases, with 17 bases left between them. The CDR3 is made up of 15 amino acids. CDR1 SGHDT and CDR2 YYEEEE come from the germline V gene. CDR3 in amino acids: CASLQRVDYTDTQYF. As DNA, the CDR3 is TGTGCCAGCCTGCAGCGGGTGGATTACACAGATACGCAGTATTTT.

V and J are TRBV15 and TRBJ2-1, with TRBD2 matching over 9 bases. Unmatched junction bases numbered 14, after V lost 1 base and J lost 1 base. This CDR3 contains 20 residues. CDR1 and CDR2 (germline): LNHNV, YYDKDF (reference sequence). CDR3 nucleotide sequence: TGTGCCACCAGCAGAGTTGGAACTAGCGGGCGGCCGGGGTCCTACAATGAGCAGTTCTTC. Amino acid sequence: CATSRVGTSGRPGSYNEQFF.

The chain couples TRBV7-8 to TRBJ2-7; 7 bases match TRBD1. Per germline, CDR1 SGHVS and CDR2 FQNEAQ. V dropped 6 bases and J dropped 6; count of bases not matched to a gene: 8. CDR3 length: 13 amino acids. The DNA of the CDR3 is TGTGCCAGCAGACGAACAGGGGTCAGCGAGCAGTACTTC. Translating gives CASRRTGVSEQYF.

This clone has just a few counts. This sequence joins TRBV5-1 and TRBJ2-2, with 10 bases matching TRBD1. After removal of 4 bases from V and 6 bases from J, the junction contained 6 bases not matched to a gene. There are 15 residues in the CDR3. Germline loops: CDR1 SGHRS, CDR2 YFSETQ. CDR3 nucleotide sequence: TGCGCCAGCAGCGAGGGACAGGGGAGGGCCGGGGAGCTGTTTTTT. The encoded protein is CASSEGQGRAGELFF.

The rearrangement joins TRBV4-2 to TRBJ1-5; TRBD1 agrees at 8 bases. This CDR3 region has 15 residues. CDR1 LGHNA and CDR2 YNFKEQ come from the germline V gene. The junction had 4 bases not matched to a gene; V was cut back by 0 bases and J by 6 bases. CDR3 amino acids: CASSQDLQGAQPQHF. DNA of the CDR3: TGTGCCAGCAGCCAAGATCTGCAGGGGGCTCAGCCCCAGCATTTT.

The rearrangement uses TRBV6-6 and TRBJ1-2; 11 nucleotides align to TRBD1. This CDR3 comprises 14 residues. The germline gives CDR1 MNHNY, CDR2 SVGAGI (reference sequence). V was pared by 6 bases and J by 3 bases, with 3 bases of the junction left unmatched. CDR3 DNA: TGTGCCAGCAGAACGGGACAGGGGGACTATGGCTACACCTTC. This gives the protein CASRTGQGDYGYTF.

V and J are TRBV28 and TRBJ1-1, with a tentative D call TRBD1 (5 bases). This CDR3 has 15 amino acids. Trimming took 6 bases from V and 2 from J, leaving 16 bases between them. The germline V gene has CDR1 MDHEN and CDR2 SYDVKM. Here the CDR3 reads CASSERRGGNTEAFF. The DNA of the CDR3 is TGTGCCAGCAGCGAGCGGCGCGGGGGAAACACTGAAGCTTTCTTT.

The CDR3 loop reads CASSVGDSRTDTQYF. As DNA, the CDR3 is TGTGCCAGCAGCGTAGGGGACAGCCGCACAGATACGCAGTATTTT. V usage is TRBV9 and J usage is TRBJ2-3; 7 nucleotides match TRBD1. V gave up 0 bases and J gave up 1 base; unmatched junction bases: 2. Per germline, CDR1 SGDLS and CDR2 YYNGEE. The CDR3 length is 15 residues.

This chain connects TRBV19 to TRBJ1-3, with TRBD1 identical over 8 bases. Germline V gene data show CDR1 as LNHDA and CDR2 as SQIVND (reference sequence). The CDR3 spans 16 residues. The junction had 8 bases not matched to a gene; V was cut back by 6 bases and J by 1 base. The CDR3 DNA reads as TGTGCCAGTAGCGAGACAGGGGCACAATCTGGAAACACCATATATTTT. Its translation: CASSETGAQSGNTIYF.